This T cell receptor beta chain emerged from a study of regulatory T cells in long-lasting Graves disease. The CDR3 consists of 15 residues. Germline trimming cut 5 bases from V and 5 bases from J; bases unmatched to any gene: 6. The TCR beta library used iRepertoire HTBI primers with Arm-PCR amplification of CDR3. TCRdb re-analysed the multiplex PCR reads in MiXCR, keeping a single row per CDR3 protein. The data contain about 430,000 distinct CDR3 sequences, over 12% of them singletons. On this clonotype itself: Being one base from a much bigger clone, this may be a read error.

The sample's time point: newly diagnosed GD, antithyroid drugs for less than 3 months. Generation of the TCR library employed RNA extracted from PBMCs. These records were also assigned to another study, of T cells in Graves' hyperthyroidism and ophthalmopathy.

The chain recombines TRBV12-3 or TRBV12-4 with TRBJ2-1; the match to TRBD2 covers 10 bases. The source is a woman in her 40s with Graves disease. Here the sequenced sample was peripheral blood mononuclear cells (PBMCs), taken at new diagnosis, from a patient treated with antithyroid drugs. CDR3 sequence reads: CASSPRTSGNNEQFF. Written as DNA, the CDR3 is TGTGCCAGCAGTCCCCGGACTAGCGGAAACAATGAGCAGTTCTTC.